This TCR beta chain emerged from a study of T cell repertoires in cytomegalovirus infection (dated by TCRdb to 2018 to 2020). Regarding the complete study: The HLA type of each donor mattered for the analysis, because public TCR beta signatures pointed to carriage of CMV infection along with the matching HLA type. What the authors observed across the whole study: Carriers of CMV infection plus the relevant HLA type were discriminated by the cumulative frequency of public TCR beta family members in the study cohort and in an independent approximately 400-donor cohort. In the ex vivo response, HLA-C-restricted CMV-specific TCR beta clonotypes were dominant, and in two of eight donors the single most frequent clonotype came from this HLA-C-restricted group.

CDR1 SNHLY and CDR2 FYNNEI are derived from the germline V gene. The germline ends are 14 bases apart after V is trimmed by 8 bases and J by 0 bases. From the cysteine through the phenylalanine, the CDR3 covers 14 amino acids. The DNA shown is the 42-base CDR3, in frame from base 1. The sequencer listed for this sample is Illumina HiSeq 1500. TCRdb passed the public sequencing reads through fastp at Q25 and MiXCR, retaining productive beta sequences. Each entry merges the rows of one CDR3 protein and shows their most common DNA and genes. Across this sample there are about 360,000 distinct CDR3 sequences, with approximately 18% seen only once. In total, the top ten clones hold 8.5% to 10% of the sample. This clonotype was seen ten or more times. Its antigen specificity is not known. No quality values exist for individual bases; no much larger clone is one base distant.

The chain uses TRBV2 and TRBJ2-7; 6 matching bases give a weak D call of TRBD2. Sequencing used PBMCs. This TCR was recovered from a human donor in good health (CMV status not recorded). Some clones in this sample may be carry-over from other donors' samples. The DNA sequence is TGTGCCAGCGCCCGGGGGATCGGCTCCTACGAGCAGTACTTC. This gives the protein CASARGIGSYEQYF.